This entry describes one T cell receptor beta chain. The sample belongs to a study of shared clonotypes between healthy human individuals. CD8 cells classed as naive were CD45RO-negative and positively selected for CCR7, excluding terminally differentiated effector memory CD45RA+ cells. TCRdb keeps only in-frame clones here, not all; method: immunoSEQ multiplex PCR. In the table there are hundreds of thousands of clones, roughly 96% of which are singletons. The clonotype was recovered from a woman in her 30s in good health. The sequenced sample was naive CD8+ T cells sorted from blood.

The DNA of the CDR3 is TGTGCCAGCAGCCCAAGAGACAGGCCATACGAAAAACTGTTTTTT. Translation gives CASSPRDRPYEKLFF. The chain combines TRBV9 with TRBJ1-4; the D gene is possibly TRBD1 (6 bases). Germline CDR1 and CDR2: SGDLS and YYNGEE. V was trimmed by 4 bases and J by 8 bases, leaving 18 bases between them. The CDR3 loop spans 15 amino acids.